This T cell receptor beta chain stems from a study of blood T cell repertoires in COVID-19. About the study: Samples of COVID-19 (acute and convalescent) were obtained from the United States, Italy and Spain.

V shed 5 bases, J shed 6 bases, and the junction held 8 bases outside the gene matches. Germline V lookup: CDR1 SGHTA, CDR2 FQGNSA. This CDR3 is 17 amino acids long. The assay was immunoSEQ multiplex PCR, and TCRdb's table has in-frame clones only and misses some. The sample lists about 66,000 clones, approximately 91% occurring once. Source material: peripheral blood. This chain joins TRBV7-2 and TRBJ2-1; 15 nucleotides agree with TRBD2. This TCR was recovered from a human donor in a cohort sampled during active COVID-19. The CDR3 nucleotides read TGTGCCAGCAGCCAAGCGGGACTAGCGGGAGGAGCCAATGAGCAGTTCTTC. It is translated as CASSQAGLAGGANEQFF.